This T cell receptor beta chain is from a study of blood T cell repertoires in COVID-19. Overall study context: There were acute and convalescent COVID-19 samples, and they came from the United States, Italy and Spain.

Clones were read by immunoSEQ multiplex PCR, and TCRdb kept only the in-frame ones, dropping some. This sample carries tens of thousands of clones, about 83% of them seen once, and the ten largest clones take 10%. This clonotype was sampled from a man in his fifties with COVID-19, enrolled during active disease. Sequencing was carried out using peripheral blood.

CDR3 bases: TGTGCCAGTAGTTCGACTAGCGGGAGACAAGATACGCAGTATTTT. As protein: CASSSTSGRQDTQYF. The rearrangement links TRBV19 to TRBJ2-3, with TRBD2 identical over 12 bases. The germline V gene has CDR1 LNHDA and CDR2 SQIVND (reference sequence). This CDR3 has 15 amino acids. J gave up 5 bases and V 5 bases, and 5 bases lay outside the gene matches.